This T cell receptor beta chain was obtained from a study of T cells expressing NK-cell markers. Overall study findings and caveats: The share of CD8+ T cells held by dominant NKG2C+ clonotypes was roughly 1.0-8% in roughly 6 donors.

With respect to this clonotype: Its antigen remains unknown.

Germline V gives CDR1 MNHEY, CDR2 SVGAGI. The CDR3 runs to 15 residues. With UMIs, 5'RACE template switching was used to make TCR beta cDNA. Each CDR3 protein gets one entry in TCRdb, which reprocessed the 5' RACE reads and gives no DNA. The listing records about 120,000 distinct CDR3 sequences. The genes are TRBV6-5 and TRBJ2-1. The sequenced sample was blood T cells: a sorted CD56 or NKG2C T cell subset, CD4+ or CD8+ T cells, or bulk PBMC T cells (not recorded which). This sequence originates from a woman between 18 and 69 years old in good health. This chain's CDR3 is CASSYAGQYDNEQFF.